One sample yielded the 15 T cell receptor beta chains listed below, sequenced in a study of blood T cell repertoires in COVID-19. The method was immunoSEQ multiplex PCR; TCRdb's version includes in-frame clones alone and lacks a portion of them. In the table there are 200,000 to 250,000 clones, about 81% of which are singletons. Sample: peripheral blood. The receptors originated from a woman over 75 with COVID-19, enrolled during active disease.

J is TRBJ1-6 and V is TRBV5-6; D unclear. The V end lost 0 bases, the J end lost 8 bases, and 12 bases lay between the germline ends. The germline CDR1 and CDR2 sequences are SGHDT and YYEEEE. The CDR3 is made up of 15 amino acids. Written as DNA, the CDR3 is TGTGCCAGCAGCTTGGGGGGAGCCGGGGATTCACCCCTCCACTTT. This translates into CASSLGGAGDSPLHF.

This sequence joins TRBV5-1 and TRBJ1-1; D uncertain. V was cut by 0 bases and J by 1 base, with 10 bases left in between. Germline V gene data show CDR1 as SGHRS and CDR2 as YFSETQ. This CDR3 has 15 amino acids. CDR3 DNA: TGCGCCAGCAGCTTGGCTTCAGGTCCGAACACTGAAGCTTTCTTT. This encodes CASSLASGPNTEAFF.

The genes are TRBV27 and TRBJ2-5; 10 nucleotides agree with TRBD1. Germline V gene data show CDR1 as MNHEY and CDR2 as SMNVEV (reference sequence). The CDR3 runs to 16 residues. The J segment lost 6 bases and the V segment lost 5 bases, leaving 12 bases of the junction unmatched. CDR3 bases: TGTGCCAGCAGTCCACGGACAGGGGGGTTGGAAAAGACCCAGTACTTC. This translates into CASSPRTGGLEKTQYF.

The CDR3 region has the DNA TGTGCCAGCACACCGAGGGAAGCAACTAATGAAAAACTGTTTTTT. Protein product: CASTPREATNEKLFF. The chain links TRBV6-5 to TRBJ1-4; the D is unclear. Trimming pared 7 bases from V and 0 bases from J, leaving 12 bases between. The CDR3 length is 15 residues. The germline V gene has CDR1 MNHEY and CDR2 SVGAGI.

In its sample, this clone was seen a few times. The rearrangement links TRBV19 to TRBJ1-1; D is possibly TRBD1 (6 bases). Germline assignment: CDR1 LNHDA and CDR2 SQIVND (reference sequence). The V end was cut by 8 bases, the J end by 3 bases, with 19 bases between. This CDR3 has 15 residues. In DNA form, the CDR3 reads TGTGCCAGTCGGACAGACCGAACGTGGGACACTGAAGCTTTCTTT. It encodes CASRTDRTWDTEAFF. The whole variable domain, remainder taken from reference TRBV19 and TRBJ1-1, is DGGITQSPKYLFRKEGQNVTLSCEQNLNHDAMYWYRQDPGQGLRLIYYSQIVNDFQKGDIAEGYSVSREKKESFPLTVTSAQKNPTAFYLCASRTDRTWDTEAFFGQGTRLTVV.

This chain connects TRBV28 to TRBJ1-5, with D tentatively TRBD1 (5 bases). With 5 bases removed from V and 6 bases from J, the gap between germline ends came to 29 bases. This CDR3 region has 19 residues. Germline V lookup: CDR1 MDHEN, CDR2 SYDVKM. CDR3: CASSPLRSGLQGLGQPQHF. Written as DNA, the CDR3 is TGTGCCAGCAGTCCCCTTCGGAGTGGGCTCCAGGGACTTGGTCAGCCCCAGCATTTT.

This chain joins TRBV9 and TRBJ2-5; 8 bases agree with TRBD1. The V segment lost 0 bases and the J segment 4 bases; nucleotides outside the gene matches: 5. The CDR3 runs to 15 residues. The germline V gene has CDR1 SGDLS and CDR2 YYNGEE. CDR3 loop: CASSVGQGSRETQYF. CDR3 bases: TGTGCCAGCAGCGTAGGACAGGGGAGTCGAGAGACCCAGTACTTC.

The table lists this clone with a few counts. The chain carries TRBV10-1 and TRBJ1-1; D may be TRBD1 (5 bases). V shed 6 bases and J shed 3 bases, with 26 bases lying between them. The CDR3 has 18 amino acids. Germline V gene data show CDR1 as WNHNN and CDR2 as SYGVQD (reference sequence). The CDR3 DNA follows: TGCGCCAGCAGCCGTGGGATGGGAGGGGTAGAAGAGGACACTGAAGCTTTCTTT. It yields the protein CASSRGMGGVEEDTEAFF.

This sequence joins TRBV27 and TRBJ1-5, with D unresolved. The germline gives CDR1 MNHEY, CDR2 SMNVEV (reference sequence). V shed 1 base and J shed 2 bases, with 3 bases lying between them. The CDR3 length is 13 residues. This CDR3 is CASSLFGNQPQHF. CDR3 DNA sequence: TGTGCCAGCAGTTTATTCGGCAATCAGCCCCAGCATTTT.

This clone was recorded only once. The rearrangement uses TRBV2 and TRBJ1-5; 7 nucleotides match TRBD1. This CDR3 contains 15 residues. The junction had 7 bases not matched to a gene; V was cut back by 5 bases and J by 3 bases. CDR1 and CDR2 from the germline V gene are SNHLY and FYNNEI. This CDR3 is CASSQGQPNNQPQHF. The DNA for the CDR3 is TGTGCCAGCAGTCAGGGACAGCCGAACAATCAGCCCCAGCATTTT. The whole variable domain, remainder taken from reference TRBV2 and TRBJ1-5, is EPEVTQTPSHQVTQMGQEVILRCVPISNHLYFYWYRQILGQKVEFLVSFYNNEISEKSEIFDDQFSVERPDGSNFTLKIRSTKLEDSAMYFCASSQGQPNNQPQHFGDGTRLSIL.

The V and J genes are TRBV11-3 and TRBJ2-1, with 8 bases aligning to TRBD1. V lost 2 bases to trimming and J lost 8 bases; unmatched junction nucleotides: 2. This CDR3 is 13 amino acids long. From germline, CDR1 is SGHNT and CDR2 YENEEA. CDR3 amino acids: CASSLHRGDEQFF. The CDR3 coding sequence is TGTGCCAGCAGCTTACACAGGGGGGATGAGCAGTTCTTC.

In nucleotides, the CDR3 is TGCAGCGTTGAATCCCTGGGACTAGCGGGAGGCGAGCAGTACTTC. Its protein is CSVESLGLAGGEQYF. The rearrangement uses TRBV29-1 and TRBJ2-7; TRBD2 aligns across 15 bases. The V segment lost 2 bases and the J segment 6 bases; nucleotides outside the gene matches: 5. The CDR3 runs 15 residues. Germline V gene sequence: CDR1 SQVTM, CDR2 ANQGSEA.

The chain is built from TRBV7-9 and TRBJ2-7, with TRBD1 as a possible D gene (6 bases). The CDR3 has 16 amino acids. Trimming took 4 bases from V and 0 from J, leaving 16 bases between them. Germline CDR1 and CDR2: SEHNR and FQNEAQ (reference sequence). The CDR3 nucleotides are TGTGCCAGCAGCTCCCCCCCGCCAGGGGACTCCTACGAGCAGTACTTC. Protein product: CASSSPPPGDSYEQYF.

Written as DNA, the CDR3 is TGCGCCAGCAGCCAAGGACGGACACTTAATGAAAAACTGTTTTTT. Translating gives CASSQGRTLNEKLFF. V and J are TRBV4-1 and TRBJ1-4, with a weak D call TRBD1 (5 bases). Germline loops: CDR1 MGHRA, CDR2 YSYEKL. Trimming cost V 1 base and J 4 bases, with 10 bases left between them. CDR3 size: 15 residues.

This sequence joins TRBV5-6 and TRBJ2-7; 11 positions match TRBD1. The CDR3 extends over 16 amino acids. The trim removed 3 bases at V and 3 bases at J, leaving 8 bases unmatched. Germline assignment: CDR1 SGHDT and CDR2 YYEEEE. This chain's CDR3 is CASSWGAGTGGYEQYF. CDR3 in DNA: TGTGCCAGCAGCTGGGGGGCTGGGACAGGGGGCTACGAGCAGTACTTC.